These 25 T cell receptor beta chains came from one sample sequenced in a study of beta chain features in type 1 diabetes. Reverse transcription of all isolated RNA meant that expressed TCRB transcripts were sequenced. Only in-frame clones appear in the TCRdb table, and some are missing; sequencing was by immunoSEQ multiplex PCR. The sample lists roughly 330,000 clones, 11% occurring once. Sequencing used naive CD4+ T cells from blood. Receptor source: a woman aged 25-40 years in good health.

There are a few counts of this clone. The CDR3 here is CASSLALAEGTQYF. The CDR3, as DNA: TGTGCCAGCAGCTTGGCCCTAGCGGAGGGGACCCAGTACTTC. The chain uses TRBV7-3 and TRBJ2-5, with 7 bases lining up with TRBD2. The CDR3 runs to 14 residues. V shed 3 bases, J shed 7 bases, and the junction held 8 bases outside the gene matches. CDR1 and CDR2 (germline): SGHTA, FQGTGA.

This clone showed up just a few times. The chain combines TRBV6-5 with TRBJ1-1; possibly TRBD1 for D (6 bases). This CDR3 comprises 13 residues. Germline V gene sequence: CDR1 MNHEY, CDR2 SVGAGI. The ends were cut back, 5 bases at V and 4 bases at J, with 11 bases in the middle. This CDR3 is CASSMRTVTEAFF. Written as DNA, the CDR3 is TGTGCCAGCAGTATGCGGACAGTCACTGAAGCTTTCTTT.

The chain has TRBV28 and TRBJ2-3; the match to TRBD2 covers 14 bases. V trimming: 8 bases; J trimming: 7 bases; junction bases outside the gene matches: 8. CDR1 and CDR2 (germline): MDHEN, SYDVKM. CDR3 length: 15 amino acids. CDR3 region: CASGTSGSVVNTQYF. The CDR3, as DNA: TGTGCCAGCGGGACTAGCGGGAGTGTTGTGAATACGCAGTATTTT.

The gene calls are TRBV27 and TRBJ1-2; tentative D call: TRBD1 (5 bases). With 6 bases removed from V and 0 bases from J, the gap between germline ends came to 14 bases. This CDR3 spans 15 amino acids. Per germline, CDR1 MNHEY and CDR2 SMNVEV (reference sequence). CDR3 in DNA: TGTGCCAGCAGCCAGGGCCTGCTAGCTAACTATGGCTACACCTTC. Its protein is CASSQGLLANYGYTF.

This clone was detected a few times. The chain recombines TRBV19 with TRBJ1-4; D is undetermined. The V end was cut by 9 bases, the J end by 6 bases, with 14 bases between. Germline V lookup: CDR1 LNHDA, CDR2 SQIVND (reference sequence). The CDR3 contains 13 residues. The CDR3 here is CASHHPSDEKLFF. The CDR3 DNA follows: TGTGCCAGCCACCACCCCTCAGATGAAAAACTGTTTTTT.

V is TRBV7-3 and J is TRBJ2-1, with TRBD1 matching over 7 bases. CDR3 length: 15 amino acids. Trimming at V came to 4 bases and at J to 0 bases, leaving 3 bases not matched to a gene. Germline V lookup: CDR1 SGHTA, CDR2 FQGTGA. CDR3 bases: TGTGCCAGCAGCTGGGACAGAAGCTCCTACAATGAGCAGTTCTTC. Translated: CASSWDRSSYNEQFF.

This chain uses TRBV18 with TRBJ2-7; D possibly corresponds to TRBD1 (5 bases). The CDR3 totals 16 residues. Germline assignment: CDR1 KGHSH and CDR2 LQKENI. The germline V and J ends were trimmed by 2 bases and 0 bases, with 14 bases remaining between them. Here the CDR3 DNA reads TGTGCCAGCTCACCAAAAGTCAGACAGAGCTCCTACGAGCAGTACTTC. Translation gives CASSPKVRQSSYEQYF.

The CDR3 sequence: CASSAWGSRTYEQYF. Written as DNA, the CDR3 is TGTGCCAGTAGTGCTTGGGGCAGCAGAACCTACGAGCAGTACTTC. This chain joins TRBV19 and TRBJ2-7; the D gene is possibly TRBD1 (5 bases). The CDR3 is 15 amino acids. Looked up from germline, CDR1 is LNHDA and CDR2 is SQIVND (reference sequence). With 5 bases removed from V and 2 bases from J, the gap between germline ends came to 16 bases.

For this clone: Different DNA sequences within this sample yield the same CDR3. The V call is TRBV5-4, the J call TRBJ2-7; D remains ambiguous. Trimming took 5 bases from V and 4 from J, leaving 7 bases between them. CDR3 length: 11 residues. Germline V gene lookup returns CDR1 SGHNT and CDR2 YYREEE (reference sequence). This CDR3 is CASSSQYEQYF. The CDR3 nucleotides are TGTGCCAGCAGTTCCCAATACGAGCAGTACTTC.

The chain's CDR3 is CASTNTDTQYF. The CDR3 DNA reads TGTGCCAGCACCAACACAGATACGCAGTATTTT. The gene calls are TRBV7-2 and TRBJ2-3; D is unresolved. Germline lookup yields CDR1 SGHTA and CDR2 FQGNSA. The CDR3 spans 11 residues. V was cut by 7 bases and J by 2 bases, with 4 bases left in between.

J is TRBJ2-1 and V is TRBV7-9; TRBD1 might be the D (5 bases). The germline V gene has CDR1 SEHNR and CDR2 FQNEAQ (reference sequence). The CDR3 runs 11 residues. Trimming left V 1 base short and J 15 bases short, with 10 bases between. CDR3 amino acids: CASSLGGALFF. CDR3 bases: TGTGCCAGCAGCTTAGGGGGCGCATTGTTCTTC. Combining the CDR3 with reference TRBV7-9 and TRBJ2-1 gives the whole variable domain DTGVSQNPRHKITKRGQNVTFRCDPISEHNRLYWYRQTLGQGPEFLTYFQNEAQLEKSRLLSDRFSAERPKGSFSTLEIQRTEQGDSAMYLCASSLGGALFFGPGTRLTVL.

This clone has more than one count but fewer than ten. V is TRBV7-9 and J is TRBJ1-4; TRBD1 aligns across 8 bases. This CDR3 comprises 13 residues. Trimming at V came to 3 bases and at J to 10 bases, leaving 4 bases not matched to a gene. Germline V gene data show CDR1 as SEHNR and CDR2 as FQNEAQ (reference sequence). Here the CDR3 reads CASSFSDRGKLFF. The DNA of the CDR3 is TGTGCCAGCAGCTTCAGTGACAGGGGAAAACTGTTTTTT.

The chain recombines TRBV5-1 with TRBJ2-1; 12 bases fit TRBD2. This CDR3 region has 18 residues. Trimming at V came to 1 base and at J to 6 bases, leaving 11 bases not matched to a gene. Per the germline V gene, CDR1 is SGHRS and CDR2 is YFSETQ. In DNA form, the CDR3 reads TGCGCCAGCAGCTTGACCCCTACGACTAGCGGGAGTACCAATGAGCAGTTCTTC. This gives the protein CASSLTPTTSGSTNEQFF.

This clone was observed a few times. The V call is TRBV7-3, the J call TRBJ2-1; tentatively, D is TRBD1 (6 bases). The CDR3 has 15 residues. V was pared by 0 bases and J by 8 bases, with 14 bases between. Germline V lookup: CDR1 SGHTA, CDR2 FQGTGA. The chain's CDR3 is CASSLTGTLGDEQFF. In DNA, the CDR3 is TGTGCCAGCAGCTTAACCGGGACACTAGGGGATGAGCAGTTCTTC.

The genes are TRBV28 and TRBJ1-5, with a possible D match to TRBD1 (5 bases). Germline V lookup: CDR1 MDHEN, CDR2 SYDVKM. The CDR3 sequence is 12 residues long. With 4 bases removed from V and 5 bases from J, the gap between germline ends came to 6 bases. DNA of the CDR3: TGTGCCAGCAGTTGGGGGGATCAGCCCCAGCATTTT. This translates into CASSWGDQPQHF.

The chain employs TRBV6-1 and TRBJ2-3, with 9 bases identical to TRBD1. Germline values: CDR1 MNHNS, CDR2 SASEGT. J was trimmed by 5 bases and V by 0 bases; bases with no gene match: 9. The CDR3 spans 17 residues. The CDR3 loop is CASSEAPGQGRLDTQYF. The DNA for the CDR3 is TGTGCCAGCAGTGAAGCCCCGGGACAGGGAAGACTAGATACGCAGTATTTT.

This clone was counted a few times. V usage is TRBV20-1 and J usage is TRBJ2-1; possibly TRBD1 for D (8 bases). Germline V gene data show CDR1 as DFQATT and CDR2 as SNEGSKA (reference sequence). The CDR3 covers 11 residues. The ends were cut back, 6 bases at V and 8 bases at J, with 11 bases in the middle. The CDR3 sequence: CSATGGDEQFF. The CDR3 nucleotides are TGCAGTGCCACAGGGGGGGATGAGCAGTTCTTC.

The chain couples TRBV28 to TRBJ2-2; TRBD1 matches at 8 bases. CDR1 and CDR2 (germline): MDHEN, SYDVKM. The CDR3 spans 16 residues. The ends lost 6 bases at V and 4 bases at J; junction bases unmatched: 10. The CDR3, as DNA: TGTGCCAGCAGCCCGGGACAGGACCCCGTCACCGGGGAGCTGTTTTTT. This translates into CASSPGQDPVTGELFF.

V and J are TRBV6-5 and TRBJ2-7, with 8 bases fitting TRBD2. CDR3 length equals 13 residues. The germline V gene encodes CDR1 MNHEY and CDR2 SVGAGI. J was trimmed by 3 bases and V by 8 bases; bases with no gene match: 6. The CDR3, as DNA: TGTGCCAGCGCCCGGGAGGGGGTCTACGAGCAGTACTTC. Protein product: CASAREGVYEQYF.

V is TRBV4-3 and J is TRBJ2-7; TRBD1 matches 11 bases. The V and J ends lost 2 bases and 2 bases, in that order; junction bases with no gene match: 2. CDR1 LGHNA and CDR2 YSLEER come from the germline V gene. This CDR3 comprises 15 residues. The chain's CDR3 is CASSQKDRGPYEQYF. CDR3 DNA sequence: TGCGCCAGCAGCCAAAAGGACAGGGGGCCCTACGAGCAGTACTTC.

In this sample, this clone turned up a few times. This rearrangement joins TRBV11-2 to TRBJ2-3; 8 bases fit TRBD2. This CDR3 is built from 15 residues. Looked up from germline, CDR1 is SGHAT and CDR2 is FQNNGV. V dropped 1 base and J dropped 5; count of bases not matched to a gene: 5. CDR3 sequence (DNA): TGTGCCAGCAGCTTAGTAGCCGCGGGAGGAGATACGCAGTATTTT. Translation gives CASSLVAAGGDTQYF. Variable domain in full (rest from reference TRBV11-2 and TRBJ2-3): EAGVAQSPRYKIIEKRQSVAFWCNPISGHATLYWYQQILGQGPKLLIQFQNNGVVDDSQLPKDRFSAERLKGVDSTLKIQPAKLEDSAVYLCASSLVAAGGDTQYFGPGTRLTVL.

The chain recombines TRBV29-1 with TRBJ2-1, with 7 bases lining up with TRBD2. This CDR3 contains 16 residues. CDR1 and CDR2 (germline): SQVTM, ANQGSEA. The V and J ends lost 6 bases and 4 bases, in that order; junction bases with no gene match: 15. The CDR3 sequence is CSVGTSAGGPYNEQFF. CDR3 nucleotide sequence: TGCAGCGTGGGCACTAGCGCAGGAGGCCCATACAATGAGCAGTTCTTC.

This clone was seen a few times. The chain combines TRBV28 with TRBJ2-3, with D uncertain. The CDR3 runs 12 residues. V lost 6 bases and J 3 bases, leaving 7 bases between the germline ends. Looked up from germline, CDR1 is MDHEN and CDR2 is SYDVKM. CDR3 residues: CASSPRTDTQYF. As DNA, the CDR3 is TGTGCCAGCAGCCCCAGAACAGATACGCAGTATTTT.

This clone was detected only a few times. Other DNA sequences in this specimen translate into the identical CDR3. This chain joins TRBV7-9 and TRBJ1-5, with 8 positions matching TRBD1. Germline V gene data show CDR1 as SEHNR and CDR2 as FQNEAQ (reference sequence). This CDR3 spans 14 amino acids. J was trimmed by 2 bases and V by 4 bases; bases with no gene match: 1. The CDR3 here is CASSSTGGNQPQHF. The CDR3 coding sequence is TGTGCCAGCAGCTCGACAGGGGGCAATCAGCCCCAGCATTTT.

This clone was found a few times. The chain recombines TRBV5-1 with TRBJ2-3, with 7 nucleotides matching TRBD1. The CDR3 loop spans 15 amino acids. Germline V gene sequence: CDR1 SGHRS, CDR2 YFSETQ. With V trimmed by 0 bases and J by 2 bases, 3 bases remained unmatched. The CDR3 reads CASSLAGQNTDTQYF. DNA of the CDR3: TGCGCCAGCAGCTTGGCGGGACAGAACACAGATACGCAGTATTTT.